A selection of T cell receptor beta chains follows, all from one sample in a study of T cells expressing NK-cell markers. TCRdb reprocessed the 5' RACE reads and reports one entry per CDR3 protein, with no DNA. This sample contains 150,000 or so distinct CDR3 sequences. The sequencing input was blood T cells: a sorted CD56 or NKG2C T cell subset, CD4+ or CD8+ T cells, or bulk PBMC T cells (not recorded which). Source of these receptors: a woman between 50 and 59 years old in good health. Both conserved end residues are part of each CDR3. The order of the fields is V gene, J gene, CDR3 protein.

v_call: TRBV28; j_call: TRBJ1-1; cdr3_aa: CASSFLGGEEDTEAFF
v_call: TRBV4-1; j_call: TRBJ2-1; cdr3_aa: CASSAGVANEQFF
v_call: TRBV5-6; j_call: TRBJ2-3; cdr3_aa: CASSLWRDVTDTQYF
v_call: TRBV6-5; j_call: TRBJ2-1; cdr3_aa: CASSYMRGSYNEQFF
v_call: TRBV6-2/TRBV6-3; j_call: TRBJ2-1; cdr3_aa: CASSYPLRGGNYNEQFF
v_call: TRBV5-1; j_call: TRBJ2-2; cdr3_aa: CASSGTPGQGPHRELFF
v_call: TRBV19; j_call: TRBJ1-2; cdr3_aa: CASSSGTLYGYTF
v_call: TRBV3-1; j_call: TRBJ2-1; cdr3_aa: CASSPTSGQGLNEQFF
v_call: TRBV20-1; j_call: TRBJ2-1; cdr3_aa: CSVRISSGSYNEQFF
v_call: TRBV25-1; j_call: TRBJ2-5; cdr3_aa: CASRRGTGDRKETQYF
v_call: TRBV7-8; j_call: TRBJ2-7; cdr3_aa: CASSLPAVTPNTYEQYF
v_call: TRBV28; j_call: TRBJ1-1; cdr3_aa: CASSFVRGSEAFF
v_call: TRBV2; j_call: TRBJ2-5; cdr3_aa: CASKGDPGDGETQYF
v_call: TRBV2; j_call: TRBJ2-3; cdr3_aa: CASSSWVSKDTQYF
v_call: TRBV7-9; j_call: TRBJ2-3; cdr3_aa: CASSLLTGGTTDTQYF
v_call: TRBV5-1; j_call: TRBJ2-2; cdr3_aa: CASSFTSSGELFF
v_call: TRBV27; j_call: TRBJ1-3; cdr3_aa: CASRPNPSSGNTIYF
v_call: TRBV27; j_call: TRBJ1-1; cdr3_aa: CASSVAGLRTEAFF
v_call: TRBV4-1; j_call: TRBJ2-7; cdr3_aa: CASSYRERDEQYF
v_call: TRBV4-1; j_call: TRBJ2-5; cdr3_aa: CASSQAETQYF
v_call: TRBV24-1; j_call: TRBJ2-3; cdr3_aa: CATSVGEHTQYF
v_call: TRBV4-2; j_call: TRBJ1-5; cdr3_aa: CASSQAFGQPQHF
v_call: TRBV6-5; j_call: TRBJ2-1; cdr3_aa: CASSSNWNNEQFF
v_call: TRBV19; j_call: TRBJ1-1; cdr3_aa: CASSIDLEDLGGFF
v_call: TRBV4-1; j_call: TRBJ2-3; cdr3_aa: CASSQEPPNTQYF
v_call: TRBV5-4; j_call: TRBJ1-2; cdr3_aa: CASSWWGTAEGRGYTF
v_call: TRBV10-3; j_call: TRBJ2-2; cdr3_aa: CAISASGTSVNTGELFF
v_call: TRBV5-1; j_call: TRBJ2-3; cdr3_aa: CASSLRQGEEDTQYF
v_call: TRBV7-2; j_call: TRBJ2-2; cdr3_aa: CASSPTLTGELFF
v_call: TRBV7-9; j_call: TRBJ2-1; cdr3_aa: CASSLIGTSEYNEQFF
v_call: TRBV7-9; j_call: TRBJ1-2; cdr3_aa: CASSLGYGGYTF
v_call: TRBV29-1; j_call: TRBJ1-2; cdr3_aa: CSVEYPGWNYGYTF
v_call: TRBV24-1; j_call: TRBJ1-2; cdr3_aa: CATSDRSFYGYTF
v_call: TRBV24-1; j_call: TRBJ2-5; cdr3_aa: CATSDLSPETQYF
v_call: TRBV6-5; j_call: TRBJ2-5; cdr3_aa: CASSHGGQETQYF
v_call: TRBV19; j_call: TRBJ1-1; cdr3_aa: CASSKGQGGFGTEAFF